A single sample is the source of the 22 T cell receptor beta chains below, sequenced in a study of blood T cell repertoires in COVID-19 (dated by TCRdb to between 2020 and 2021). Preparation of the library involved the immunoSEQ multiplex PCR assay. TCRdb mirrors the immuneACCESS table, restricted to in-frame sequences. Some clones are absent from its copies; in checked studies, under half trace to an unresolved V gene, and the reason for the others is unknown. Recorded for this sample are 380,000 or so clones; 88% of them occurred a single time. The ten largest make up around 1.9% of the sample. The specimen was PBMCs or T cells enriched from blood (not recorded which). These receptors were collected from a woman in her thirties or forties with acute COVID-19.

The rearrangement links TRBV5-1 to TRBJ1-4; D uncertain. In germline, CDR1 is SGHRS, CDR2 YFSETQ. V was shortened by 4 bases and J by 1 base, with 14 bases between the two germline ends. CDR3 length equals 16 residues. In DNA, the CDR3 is TGCGCCAGCAGCGAGGGCTTCGACGGAACTAATGAAAAACTGTTTTTT. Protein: CASSEGFDGTNEKLFF. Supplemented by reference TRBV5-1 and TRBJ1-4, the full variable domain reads KAGVTQTPRYLIKTRGQQVTLSCSPISGHRSVSWYQQTPGQGLQFLFEYFSETQRNKGNFPGRFSGRQFSNSRSEMNVSTLELGDSALYLCASSEGFDGTNEKLFFGSGTQLSVL.

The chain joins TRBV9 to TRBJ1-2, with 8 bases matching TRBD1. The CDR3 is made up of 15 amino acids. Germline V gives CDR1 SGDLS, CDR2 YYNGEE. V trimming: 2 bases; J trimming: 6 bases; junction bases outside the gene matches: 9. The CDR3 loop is CASSVGTGSSDGYTF. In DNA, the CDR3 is TGTGCCAGCAGCGTCGGGACAGGATCGTCGGATGGCTACACCTTC. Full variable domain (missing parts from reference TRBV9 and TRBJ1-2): DSGVTQTPKHLITATGQRVTLRCSPRSGDLSVYWYQQSLDQGLQFLIQYYNGEERAKGNILERFSAQQFPDLHSELNLSSLELGDSALYFCASSVGTGSSDGYTFGSGTRLTVV.

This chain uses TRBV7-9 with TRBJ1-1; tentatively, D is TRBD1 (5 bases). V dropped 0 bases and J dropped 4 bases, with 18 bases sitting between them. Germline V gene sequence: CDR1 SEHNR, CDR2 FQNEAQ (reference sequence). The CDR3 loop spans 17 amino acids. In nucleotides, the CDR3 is TGTGCCAGCAGCTTAGCCCGACTCACCCGGGGGAGCACTGAAGCTTTCTTT. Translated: CASSLARLTRGSTEAFF.

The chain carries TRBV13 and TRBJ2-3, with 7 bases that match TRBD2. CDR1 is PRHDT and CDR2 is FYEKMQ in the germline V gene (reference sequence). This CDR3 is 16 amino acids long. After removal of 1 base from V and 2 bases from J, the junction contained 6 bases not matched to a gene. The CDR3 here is CASSLETGGLTDTQYF. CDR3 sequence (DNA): TGTGCCAGCAGCTTAGAGACGGGGGGTCTCACAGATACGCAGTATTTT.

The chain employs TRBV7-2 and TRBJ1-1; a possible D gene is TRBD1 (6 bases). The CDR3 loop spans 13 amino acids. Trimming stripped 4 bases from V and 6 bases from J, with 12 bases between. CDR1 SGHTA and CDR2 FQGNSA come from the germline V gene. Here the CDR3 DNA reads TGTGCCAGCAGCTCATGGGCAGGGGCTGAAGCTTTCTTT. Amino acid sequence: CASSSWAGAEAFF.

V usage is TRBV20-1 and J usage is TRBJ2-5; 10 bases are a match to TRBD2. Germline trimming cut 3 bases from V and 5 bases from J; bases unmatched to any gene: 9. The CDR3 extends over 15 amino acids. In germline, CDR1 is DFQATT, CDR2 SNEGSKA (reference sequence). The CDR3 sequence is CSASDERGGRETQYF. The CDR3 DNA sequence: TGCAGTGCTAGTGATGAGCGGGGGGGCCGGGAGACCCAGTACTTC.

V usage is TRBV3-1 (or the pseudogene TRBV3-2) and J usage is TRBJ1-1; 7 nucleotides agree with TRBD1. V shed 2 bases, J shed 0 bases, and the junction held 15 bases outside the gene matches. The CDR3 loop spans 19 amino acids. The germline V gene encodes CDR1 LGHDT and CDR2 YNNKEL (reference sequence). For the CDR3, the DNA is TGTGCCAGCAGCCAAACGATCCCGCGACAGGGTACTATGAACACTGAAGCTTTCTTT. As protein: CASSQTIPRQGTMNTEAFF.

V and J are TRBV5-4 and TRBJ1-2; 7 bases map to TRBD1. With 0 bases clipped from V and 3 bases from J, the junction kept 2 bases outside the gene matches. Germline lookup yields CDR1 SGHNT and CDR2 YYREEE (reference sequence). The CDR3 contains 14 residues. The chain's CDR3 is CASSLVGTDYGYTF. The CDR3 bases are TGTGCCAGCAGCTTGGTGGGGACAGACTATGGCTACACCTTC.

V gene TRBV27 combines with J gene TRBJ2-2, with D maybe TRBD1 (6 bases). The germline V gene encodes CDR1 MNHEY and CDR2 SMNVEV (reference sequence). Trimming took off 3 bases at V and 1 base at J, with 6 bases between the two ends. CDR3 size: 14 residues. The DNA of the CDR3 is TGTGCCAGCAGTTTGGACAGGAACACCGGGGAGCTGTTTTTT. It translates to CASSLDRNTGELFF.

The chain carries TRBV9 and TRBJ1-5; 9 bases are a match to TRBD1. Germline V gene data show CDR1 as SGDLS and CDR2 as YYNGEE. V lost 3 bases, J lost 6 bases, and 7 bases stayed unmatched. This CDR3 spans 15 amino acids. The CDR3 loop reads CASSAGQGPTQPQHF. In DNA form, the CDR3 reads TGTGCCAGCAGCGCCGGACAGGGGCCGACTCAGCCCCAGCATTTT.

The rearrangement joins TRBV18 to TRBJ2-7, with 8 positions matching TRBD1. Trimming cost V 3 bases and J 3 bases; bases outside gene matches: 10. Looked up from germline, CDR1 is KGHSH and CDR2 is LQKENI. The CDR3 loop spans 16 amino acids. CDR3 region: CASSPGRQGAFYEQYF. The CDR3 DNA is TGTGCCAGCTCACCTGGCCGGCAGGGGGCATTCTACGAGCAGTACTTC.

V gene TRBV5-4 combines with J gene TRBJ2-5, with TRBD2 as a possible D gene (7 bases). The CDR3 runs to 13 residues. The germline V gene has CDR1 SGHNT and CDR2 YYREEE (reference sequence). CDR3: CVTGGLVQETQYF. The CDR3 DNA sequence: TGTGTGACGGGGGGCCTTGTGCAAGAGACCCAGTACTTC.

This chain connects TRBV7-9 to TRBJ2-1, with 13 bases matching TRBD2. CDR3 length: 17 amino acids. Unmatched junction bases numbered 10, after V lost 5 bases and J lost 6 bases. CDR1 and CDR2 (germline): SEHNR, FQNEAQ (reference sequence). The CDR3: CASSPGTSGVSSNEQFF. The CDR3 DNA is TGTGCCAGCAGCCCCGGGACTAGCGGGGTCTCTAGCAATGAGCAGTTCTTC.

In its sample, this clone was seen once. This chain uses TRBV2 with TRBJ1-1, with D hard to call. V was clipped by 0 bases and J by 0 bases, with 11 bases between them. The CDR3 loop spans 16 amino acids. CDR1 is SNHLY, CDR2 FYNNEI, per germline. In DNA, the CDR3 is TGTGCCAGCAGTGAAGCGCGGAGCATCGTGAACACTGAAGCTTTCTTT. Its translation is CASSEARSIVNTEAFF.

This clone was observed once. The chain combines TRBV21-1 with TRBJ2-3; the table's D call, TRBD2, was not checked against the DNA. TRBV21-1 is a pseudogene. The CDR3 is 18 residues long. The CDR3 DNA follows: TGTGCCAGCAGCAAAGAGCGCGGGGGGCTACCTAGCACAGATACGCAGTATTTT. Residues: CASSKERGGLPSTDTQYF.

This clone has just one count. CDR3 bases: TGTGCCAGCAGTTGGGGGGGTAATTCACCCCTCCACTTT. Translation: CASSWGGNSPLHF. The chain links TRBV12-3 or TRBV12-4 to TRBJ1-6, with D perhaps matching TRBD1 (5 bases). V shed 4 bases and J shed 6 bases, with 7 bases lying between them. The CDR3 is made up of 13 amino acids.

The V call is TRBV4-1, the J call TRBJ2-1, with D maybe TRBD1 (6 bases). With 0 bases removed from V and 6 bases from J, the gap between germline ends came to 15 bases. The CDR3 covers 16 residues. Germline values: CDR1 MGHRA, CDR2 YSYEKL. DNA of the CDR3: TGCGCCAGCAGCCAAGACGCTTCCGGGACAATCAATGAGCAGTTCTTC. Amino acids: CASSQDASGTINEQFF.

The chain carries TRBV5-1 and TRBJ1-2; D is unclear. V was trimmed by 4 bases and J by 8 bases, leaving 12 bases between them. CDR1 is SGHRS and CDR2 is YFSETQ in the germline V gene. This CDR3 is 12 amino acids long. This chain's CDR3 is CASSETREGYTF. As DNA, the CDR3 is TGCGCCAGCAGCGAGACCCGGGAGGGCTACACCTTC.

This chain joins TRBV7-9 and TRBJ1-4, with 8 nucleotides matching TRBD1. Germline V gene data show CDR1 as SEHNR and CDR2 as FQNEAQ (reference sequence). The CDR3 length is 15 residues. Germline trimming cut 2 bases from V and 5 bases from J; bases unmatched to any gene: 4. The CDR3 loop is CASSLQQGVNEKLFF. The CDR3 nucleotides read TGTGCCAGCAGCTTACAACAGGGGGTAAATGAAAAACTGTTTTTT.

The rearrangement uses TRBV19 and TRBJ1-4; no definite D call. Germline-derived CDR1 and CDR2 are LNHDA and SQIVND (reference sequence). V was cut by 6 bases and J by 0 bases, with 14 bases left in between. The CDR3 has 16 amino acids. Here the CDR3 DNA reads TGTGCCAGTAGGCTGTCAATCGGGGCAACTAATGAAAAACTGTTTTTT. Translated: CASRLSIGATNEKLFF. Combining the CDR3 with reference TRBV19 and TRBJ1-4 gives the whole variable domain DGGITQSPKYLFRKEGQNVTLSCEQNLNHDAMYWYRQDPGQGLRLIYYSQIVNDFQKGDIAEGYSVSREKKESFPLTVTSAQKNPTAFYLCASRLSIGATNEKLFFGSGTQLSVL.

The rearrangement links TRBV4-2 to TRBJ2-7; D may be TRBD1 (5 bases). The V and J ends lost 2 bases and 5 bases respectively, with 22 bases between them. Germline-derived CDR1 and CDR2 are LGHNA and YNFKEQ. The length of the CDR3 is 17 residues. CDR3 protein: CASSQIVRRQGGHEQYF. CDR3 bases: TGTGCCAGCAGCCAAATCGTCCGGCGGCAGGGCGGCCACGAGCAGTACTTC.

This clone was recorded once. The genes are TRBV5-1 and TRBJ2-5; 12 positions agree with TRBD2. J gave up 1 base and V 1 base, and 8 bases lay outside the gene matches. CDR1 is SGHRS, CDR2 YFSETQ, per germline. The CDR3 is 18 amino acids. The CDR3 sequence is CASSLRASGGVSQETQYF. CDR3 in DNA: TGCGCCAGCAGCTTGAGGGCTAGCGGGGGGGTTTCCCAAGAGACCCAGTACTTC.